This T cell receptor (beta chain) was captured by sequencing in a study of blood T cell repertoires in COVID-19. Sequenced by immunoSEQ multiplex PCR; TCRdb stores in-frame clones only, minus some. Found here are about 85,000 clones, under 95% of them singletons; the top ten hold 2% to 2.5%. Trimming removed 3 bases from V and 1 base from J; junction bases left unmatched: 6. This CDR3 has 16 amino acids. In germline, CDR1 is DFQATT, CDR2 SNEGSKA (reference sequence). This clone was counted at least ten times. The V gene is TRBV20-1, the J gene TRBJ2-2; 9 bases line up with TRBD2. The sequenced material came from peripheral blood. The sequence was obtained from a human donor with active COVID-19. The donor label of this sample is uncertain. The CDR3 loop is CSASWASGVNTGELFF. The CDR3 coding sequence is TGCAGTGCTAGTTGGGCTAGCGGGGTGAACACCGGGGAGCTGTTTTTT.